The sequence of this TCR beta chain was determined in a study of cytomegalovirus exposure and HLA in healthy donors. Points from the study as a whole: Per a later analysis, 18,000 or so TCR beta sequences showed association with HLA alleles at 0.05 false discovery rate.

The PCR was carried out with 60 Vbeta primers and 13 Jbeta primers. Measured with immunoSEQ multiplex PCR; TCRdb has only the in-frame clones, and not every one. The sample comprises 160,000 or so clones, around 86% of which are singletons, and approximately 4% rests with the top ten. In regard to this clone: Its antigen is currently unknown.

The CDR3 is 12 amino acids. CDR1 is SGHVS and CDR2 is FQNEAQ in the germline V gene. Trimming pared 1 base from V and 7 bases from J, leaving 5 bases between. This chain links TRBV7-8 with TRBJ1-5; no reliable D call. The specimen sequenced was PBMCs. This sequence was found in a man aged 45-65 years in good health and CMV-seropositive. The CDR3 region is CASSLGGQPQHF. CDR3 DNA sequence: TGTGCCAGCAGCTTAGGAGGGCAGCCCCAGCATTTT.